The T cell receptor beta chain under discussion was sequenced for a study of blood T cell repertoires in COVID-19. Background on the study: Some COVID-19 samples were acute and others convalescent; all came from the United States, Italy and Spain. PBMCs, B-cell-depleted T cells, or T cells provided the cDNA or gDNA that made up the material.

Sequenced by immunoSEQ multiplex PCR; TCRdb stores in-frame clones only, minus some. The sample yields 380,000 or so clones, about 88% seen once. Per the germline V gene, CDR1 is LGHDT and CDR2 is YNNKEL (reference sequence). The CDR3 runs to 15 residues. Deletions cut 0 bases from V and 9 bases from J, with 12 bases between. Patients at the Seattle site were enrolled during active infection and followed longitudinally. Sequenced material: peripheral blood. The TCR was taken from an older woman with COVID-19, enrolled during active disease. V gene TRBV3-1 (or the pseudogene TRBV3-2) combines with J gene TRBJ1-6, with D tentatively TRBD1 (6 bases). The CDR3 reads CASSQDTGSVSPLHF. The CDR3 coding sequence is TGTGCCAGCAGCCAAGACACAGGGTCGGTTTCACCCCTCCACTTT.